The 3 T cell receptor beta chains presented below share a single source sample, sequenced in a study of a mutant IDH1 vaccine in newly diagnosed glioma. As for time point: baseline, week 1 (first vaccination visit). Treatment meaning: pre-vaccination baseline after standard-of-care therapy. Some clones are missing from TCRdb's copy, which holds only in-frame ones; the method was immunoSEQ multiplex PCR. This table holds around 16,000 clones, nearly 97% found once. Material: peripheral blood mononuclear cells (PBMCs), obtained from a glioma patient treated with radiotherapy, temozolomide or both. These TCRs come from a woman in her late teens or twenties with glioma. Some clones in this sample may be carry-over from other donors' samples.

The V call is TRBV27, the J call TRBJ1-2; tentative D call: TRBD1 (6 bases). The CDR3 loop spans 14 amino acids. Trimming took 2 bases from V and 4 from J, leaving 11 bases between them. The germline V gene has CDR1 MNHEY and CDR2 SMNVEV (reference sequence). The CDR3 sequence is CASSLHRVGYGYTF. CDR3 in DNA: TGTGCCAGCAGTTTACACAGGGTTGGCTATGGCTACACCTTC.

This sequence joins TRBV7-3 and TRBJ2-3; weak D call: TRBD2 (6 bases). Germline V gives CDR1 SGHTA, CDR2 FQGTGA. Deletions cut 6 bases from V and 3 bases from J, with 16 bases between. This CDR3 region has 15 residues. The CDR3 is CASRETGSSTDTQYF. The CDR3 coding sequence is TGTGCCAGCAGAGAAACCGGGAGTTCGACAGATACGCAGTATTTT.

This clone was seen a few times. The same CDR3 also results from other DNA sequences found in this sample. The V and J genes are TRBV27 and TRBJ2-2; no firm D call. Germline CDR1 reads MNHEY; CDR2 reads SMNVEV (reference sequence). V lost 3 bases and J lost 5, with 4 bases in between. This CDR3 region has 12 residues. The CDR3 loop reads CASSFSTGELFF. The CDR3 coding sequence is TGTGCCAGCAGTTTCTCTACCGGGGAGCTGTTTTTT.